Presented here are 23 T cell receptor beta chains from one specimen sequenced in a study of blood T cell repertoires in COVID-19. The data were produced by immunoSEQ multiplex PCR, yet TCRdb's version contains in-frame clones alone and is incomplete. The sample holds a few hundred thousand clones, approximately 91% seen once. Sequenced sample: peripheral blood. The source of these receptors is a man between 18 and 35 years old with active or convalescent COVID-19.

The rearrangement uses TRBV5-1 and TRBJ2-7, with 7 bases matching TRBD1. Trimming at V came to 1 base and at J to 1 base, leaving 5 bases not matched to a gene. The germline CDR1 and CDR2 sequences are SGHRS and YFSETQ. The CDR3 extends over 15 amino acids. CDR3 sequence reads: CASSLIVTGSYEQYF. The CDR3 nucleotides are TGCGCCAGCAGCTTGATCGTGACAGGGTCCTACGAGCAGTACTTC.

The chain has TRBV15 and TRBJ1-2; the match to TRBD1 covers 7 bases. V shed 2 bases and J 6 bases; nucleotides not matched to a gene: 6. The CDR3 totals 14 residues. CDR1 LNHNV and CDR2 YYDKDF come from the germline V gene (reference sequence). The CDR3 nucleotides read TGTGCCACCAGCAGATCAGACAGGGTAGATGGCTACACCTTC. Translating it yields CATSRSDRVDGYTF.

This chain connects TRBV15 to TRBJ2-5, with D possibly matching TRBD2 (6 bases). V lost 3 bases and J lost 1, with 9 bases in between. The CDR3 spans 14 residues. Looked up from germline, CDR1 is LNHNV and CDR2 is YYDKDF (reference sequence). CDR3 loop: CATSSAGPQETQYF. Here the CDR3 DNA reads TGTGCCACCAGCAGCGCGGGGCCCCAAGAGACCCAGTACTTC.

The chain's CDR3 is CASSLRRVRDTEAFF. The CDR3 DNA reads as TGTGCCAGCTCGCTTCGAAGGGTCAGGGACACTGAAGCTTTCTTT. The chain has TRBV18 and TRBJ1-1, with D possibly matching TRBD1 (5 bases). This CDR3 is 15 amino acids long. CDR1 is KGHSH, CDR2 LQKENI, per germline. The germline V and J ends were trimmed by 6 bases and 3 bases, with 17 bases remaining between them.

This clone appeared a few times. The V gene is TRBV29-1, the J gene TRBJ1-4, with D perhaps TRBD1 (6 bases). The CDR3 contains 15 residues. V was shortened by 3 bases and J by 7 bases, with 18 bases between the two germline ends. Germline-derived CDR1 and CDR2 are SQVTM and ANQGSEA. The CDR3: CSVDGDGGPGEKLFF. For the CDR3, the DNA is TGCAGCGTTGATGGCGACGGGGGGCCGGGTGAAAAACTGTTTTTT. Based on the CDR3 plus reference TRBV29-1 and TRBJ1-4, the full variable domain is SAVISQKPSRDICQRGTSLTIQCQVDSQVTMMFWYRQQPGQSLTLIATANQGSEATYESGFVIDKFPISRPNLTFSTLTVSNMSPEDSSIYLCSVDGDGGPGEKLFFGSGTQLSVL.

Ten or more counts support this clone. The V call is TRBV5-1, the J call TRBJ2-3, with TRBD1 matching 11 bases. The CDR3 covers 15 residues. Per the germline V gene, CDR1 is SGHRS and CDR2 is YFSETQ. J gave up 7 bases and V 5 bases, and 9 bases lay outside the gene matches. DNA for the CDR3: TGCGCCAGCAGGGAGCCGGGACAGGGGGATAATACGCAGTATTTT. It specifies CASREPGQGDNTQYF.

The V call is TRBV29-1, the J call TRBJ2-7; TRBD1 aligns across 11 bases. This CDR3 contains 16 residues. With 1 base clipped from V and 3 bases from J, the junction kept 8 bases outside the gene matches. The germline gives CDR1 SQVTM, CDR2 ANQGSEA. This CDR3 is CSVEVPGQGAHYEQYF. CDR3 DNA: TGCAGCGTTGAAGTCCCCGGACAGGGGGCTCACTACGAGCAGTACTTC.

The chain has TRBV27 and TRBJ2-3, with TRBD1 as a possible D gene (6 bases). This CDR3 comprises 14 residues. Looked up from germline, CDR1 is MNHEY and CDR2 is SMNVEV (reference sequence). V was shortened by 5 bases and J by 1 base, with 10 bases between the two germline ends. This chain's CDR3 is CASSPGVGTDTQYF. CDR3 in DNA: TGTGCCAGCAGTCCAGGGGTGGGCACAGATACGCAGTATTTT.

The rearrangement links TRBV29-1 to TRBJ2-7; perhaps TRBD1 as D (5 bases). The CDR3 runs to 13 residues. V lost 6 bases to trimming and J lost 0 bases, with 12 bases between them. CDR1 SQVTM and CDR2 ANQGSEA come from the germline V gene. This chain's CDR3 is CSVLTDHSYEQYF. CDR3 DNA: TGCAGCGTGCTGACAGATCACTCCTACGAGCAGTACTTC.

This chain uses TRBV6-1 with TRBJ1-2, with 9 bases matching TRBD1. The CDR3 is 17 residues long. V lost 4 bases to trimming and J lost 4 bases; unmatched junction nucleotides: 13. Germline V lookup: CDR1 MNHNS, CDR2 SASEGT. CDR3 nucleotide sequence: TGTGCCAGCAGTGCTCCCCGCCGGGACAGGGTTTCCTATGGCTACACCTTC. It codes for CASSAPRRDRVSYGYTF.

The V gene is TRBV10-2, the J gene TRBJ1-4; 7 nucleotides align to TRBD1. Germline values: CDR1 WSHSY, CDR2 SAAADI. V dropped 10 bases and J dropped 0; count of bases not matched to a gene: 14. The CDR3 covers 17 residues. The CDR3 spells CATLGTASSPTNEKLFF. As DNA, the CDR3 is TGCGCCACCTTGGGGACAGCCTCTAGTCCAACTAATGAAAAACTGTTTTTT.

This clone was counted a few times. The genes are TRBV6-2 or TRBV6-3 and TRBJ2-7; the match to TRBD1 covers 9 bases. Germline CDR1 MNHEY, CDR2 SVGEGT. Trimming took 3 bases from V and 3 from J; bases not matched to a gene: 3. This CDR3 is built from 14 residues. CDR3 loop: CASSYTGGIYEQYF. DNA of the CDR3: TGTGCCAGCAGTTATACAGGGGGCATCTACGAGCAGTACTTC.

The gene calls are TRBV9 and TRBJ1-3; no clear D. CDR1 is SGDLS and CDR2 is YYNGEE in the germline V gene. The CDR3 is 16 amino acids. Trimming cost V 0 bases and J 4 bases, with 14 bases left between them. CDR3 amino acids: CASSVEAGDSGNTIYF. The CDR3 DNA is TGTGCCAGCAGCGTAGAGGCCGGTGACTCCGGAAACACCATATATTTT.

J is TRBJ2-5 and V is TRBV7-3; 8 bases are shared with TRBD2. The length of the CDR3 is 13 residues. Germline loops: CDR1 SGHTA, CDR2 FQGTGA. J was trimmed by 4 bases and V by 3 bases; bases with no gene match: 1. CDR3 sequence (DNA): TGTGCCAGCAGCTTGAGCGGGGGAGAGACCCAGTACTTC. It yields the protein CASSLSGGETQYF.

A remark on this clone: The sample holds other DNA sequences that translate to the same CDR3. CDR3: CASSPGGPSYEQYF. Here the CDR3 DNA reads TGTGCCAGCTCACCGGGGGGACCCTCCTACGAGCAGTACTTC. This chain connects TRBV18 to TRBJ2-7, with D possibly TRBD2 on 6 matching bases. V lost 3 bases and J 0 bases, leaving 9 bases between the germline ends. There are 14 residues in the CDR3. Per the germline V gene, CDR1 is KGHSH and CDR2 is LQKENI.

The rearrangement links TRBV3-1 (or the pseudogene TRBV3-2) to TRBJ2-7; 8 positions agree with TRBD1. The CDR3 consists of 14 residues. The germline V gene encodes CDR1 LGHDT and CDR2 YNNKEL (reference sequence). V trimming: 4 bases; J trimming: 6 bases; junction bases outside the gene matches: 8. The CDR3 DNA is TGTGCCAGCAGCCCTGGACTGGGGACAGGCGAGCAGTACTTC. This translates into CASSPGLGTGEQYF.

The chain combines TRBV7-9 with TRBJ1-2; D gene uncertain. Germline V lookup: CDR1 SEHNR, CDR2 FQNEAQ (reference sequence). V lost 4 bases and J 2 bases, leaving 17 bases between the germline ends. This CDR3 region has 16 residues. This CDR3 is CASSSTYRDKNYGYTF. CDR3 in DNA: TGTGCCAGCAGCTCAACATACAGAGACAAAAACTATGGCTACACCTTC.

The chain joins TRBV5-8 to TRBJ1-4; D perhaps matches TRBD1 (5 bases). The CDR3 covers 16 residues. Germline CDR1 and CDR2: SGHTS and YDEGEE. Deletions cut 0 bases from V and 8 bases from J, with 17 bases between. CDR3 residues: CASSLGLKGKEEKLFF. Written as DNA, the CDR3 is TGTGCCAGCAGCTTGGGTTTGAAGGGGAAAGAGGAAAAACTGTTTTTT.

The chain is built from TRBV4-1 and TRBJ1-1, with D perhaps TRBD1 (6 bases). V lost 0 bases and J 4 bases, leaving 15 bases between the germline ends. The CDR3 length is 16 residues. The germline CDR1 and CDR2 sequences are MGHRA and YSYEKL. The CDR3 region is CASSQESQGLGTEAFF. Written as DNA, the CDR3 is TGCGCCAGCAGCCAAGAATCTCAGGGGCTTGGCACTGAAGCTTTCTTT.

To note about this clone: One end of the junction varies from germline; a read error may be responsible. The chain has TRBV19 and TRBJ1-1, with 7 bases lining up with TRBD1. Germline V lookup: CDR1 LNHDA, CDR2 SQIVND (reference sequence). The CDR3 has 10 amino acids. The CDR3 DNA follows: TGTGCCAGCCACGGGACAGTTATTGGCTTT. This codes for CASHGTVIGF.

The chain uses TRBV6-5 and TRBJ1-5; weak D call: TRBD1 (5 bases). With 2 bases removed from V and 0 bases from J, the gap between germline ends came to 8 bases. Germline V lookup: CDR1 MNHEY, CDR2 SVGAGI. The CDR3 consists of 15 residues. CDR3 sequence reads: CASSYDRYSNQPQHF. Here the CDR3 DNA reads TGTGCCAGCAGTTACGACAGATATAGCAATCAGCCCCAGCATTTT.

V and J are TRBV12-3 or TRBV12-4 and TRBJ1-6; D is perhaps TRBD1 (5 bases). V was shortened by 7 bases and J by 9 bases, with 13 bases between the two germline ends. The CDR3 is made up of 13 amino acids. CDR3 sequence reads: CASTTTEFSPLHF. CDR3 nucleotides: TGTGCCAGCACCACGACAGAATTTTCACCCCTCCACTTT.

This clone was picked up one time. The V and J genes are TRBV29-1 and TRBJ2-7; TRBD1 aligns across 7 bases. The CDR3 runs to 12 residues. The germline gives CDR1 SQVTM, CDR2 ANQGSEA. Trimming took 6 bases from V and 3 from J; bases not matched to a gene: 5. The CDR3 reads CSVLGGLYEQYF. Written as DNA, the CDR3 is TGCAGCGTCCTAGGGGGCCTCTACGAGCAGTACTTC.